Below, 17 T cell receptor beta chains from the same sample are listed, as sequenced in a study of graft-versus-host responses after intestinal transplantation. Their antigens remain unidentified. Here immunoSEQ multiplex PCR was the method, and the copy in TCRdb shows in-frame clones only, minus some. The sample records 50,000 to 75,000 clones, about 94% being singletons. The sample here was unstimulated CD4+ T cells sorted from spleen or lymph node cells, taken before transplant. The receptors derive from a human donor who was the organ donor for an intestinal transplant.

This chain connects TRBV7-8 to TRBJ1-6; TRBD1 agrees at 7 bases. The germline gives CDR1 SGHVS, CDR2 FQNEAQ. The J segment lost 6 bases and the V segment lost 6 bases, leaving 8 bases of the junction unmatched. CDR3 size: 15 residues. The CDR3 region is CASSLKTGSNSPLHF. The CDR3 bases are TGTGCCAGCAGTTTGAAGACAGGGTCTAATTCACCCCTCCACTTT. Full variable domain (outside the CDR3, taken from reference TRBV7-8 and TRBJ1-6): GAGVSQSPRYKVAKRGQDVALRCDPISGHVSLFWYQQALGQGPEFLTYFQNEAQLDKSGLPSDRFFAERPEGSVSTLKIQRTQQEDSAVYLCASSLKTGSNSPLHFGNGTRLTVT.

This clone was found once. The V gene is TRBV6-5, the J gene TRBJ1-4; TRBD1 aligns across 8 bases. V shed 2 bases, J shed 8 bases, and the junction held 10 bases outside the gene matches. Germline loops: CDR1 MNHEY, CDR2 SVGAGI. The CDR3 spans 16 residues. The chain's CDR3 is CASSYRPGQGTEKLFF. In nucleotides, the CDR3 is TGTGCCAGCAGTTACCGACCTGGACAGGGAACGGAAAAACTGTTTTTT.

The CDR3 region is CASSYGLGNLYGYTF. The CDR3 DNA follows: TGTGCCAGCAGTTACGGCCTTGGCAACCTCTATGGCTACACCTTC. V and J are TRBV6-5 and TRBJ1-2; D is ambiguous. This CDR3 comprises 15 residues. V lost 2 bases and J lost 4, with 14 bases in between. Germline V gene sequence: CDR1 MNHEY, CDR2 SVGAGI.

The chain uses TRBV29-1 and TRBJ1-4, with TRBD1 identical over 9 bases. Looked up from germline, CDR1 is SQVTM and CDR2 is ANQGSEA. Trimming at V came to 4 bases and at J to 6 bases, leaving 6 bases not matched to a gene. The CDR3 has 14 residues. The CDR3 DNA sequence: TGCAGCGTTGGGAGGCGACAGGGGGATGAAAAACTGTTTTTT. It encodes CSVGRRQGDEKLFF.

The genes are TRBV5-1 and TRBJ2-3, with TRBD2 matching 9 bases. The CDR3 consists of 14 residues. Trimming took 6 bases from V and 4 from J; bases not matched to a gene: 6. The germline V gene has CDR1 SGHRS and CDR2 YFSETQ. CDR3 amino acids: CASNAGGSADTQYF. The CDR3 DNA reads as TGCGCCAGCAATGCGGGGGGGAGCGCAGATACGCAGTATTTT.

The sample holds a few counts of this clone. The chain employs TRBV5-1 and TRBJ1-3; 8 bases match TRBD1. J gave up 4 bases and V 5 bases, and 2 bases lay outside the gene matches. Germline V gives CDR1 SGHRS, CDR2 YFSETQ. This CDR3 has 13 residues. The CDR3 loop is CASRTGVGNTIYF. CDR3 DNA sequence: TGCGCCAGCAGGACAGGGGTCGGAAACACCATATATTTT.

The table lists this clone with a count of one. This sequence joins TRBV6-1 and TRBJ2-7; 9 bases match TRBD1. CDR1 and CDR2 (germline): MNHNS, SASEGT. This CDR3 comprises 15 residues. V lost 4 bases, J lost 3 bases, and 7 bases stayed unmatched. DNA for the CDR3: TGTGCCAGCAGTGTCCAGGGACAGGGTTTCTACGAGCAGTACTTC. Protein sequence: CASSVQGQGFYEQYF.

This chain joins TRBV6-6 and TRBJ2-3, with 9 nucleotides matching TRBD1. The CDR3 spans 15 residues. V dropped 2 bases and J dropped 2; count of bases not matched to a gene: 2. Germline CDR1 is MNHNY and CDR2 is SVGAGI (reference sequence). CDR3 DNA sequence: TGTGCCAGCAGTTACGGGACAGGGTACACAGATACGCAGTATTTT. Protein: CASSYGTGYTDTQYF.

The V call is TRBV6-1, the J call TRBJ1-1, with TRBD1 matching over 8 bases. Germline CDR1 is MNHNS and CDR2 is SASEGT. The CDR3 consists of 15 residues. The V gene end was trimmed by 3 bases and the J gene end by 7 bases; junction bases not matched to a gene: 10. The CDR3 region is CASSDGTGLNFEAFF. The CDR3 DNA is TGTGCCAGCAGTGACGGGACAGGCCTGAATTTTGAAGCTTTCTTT.

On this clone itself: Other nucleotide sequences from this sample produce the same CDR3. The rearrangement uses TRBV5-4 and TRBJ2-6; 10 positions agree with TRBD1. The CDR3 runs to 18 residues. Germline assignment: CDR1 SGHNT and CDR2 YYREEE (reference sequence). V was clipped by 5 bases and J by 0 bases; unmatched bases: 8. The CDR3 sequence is CASRPRDRGFSGANVLTF. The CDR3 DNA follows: TGTGCCAGCAGACCCCGGGACAGGGGTTTCTCTGGGGCCAACGTCCTGACTTTC.

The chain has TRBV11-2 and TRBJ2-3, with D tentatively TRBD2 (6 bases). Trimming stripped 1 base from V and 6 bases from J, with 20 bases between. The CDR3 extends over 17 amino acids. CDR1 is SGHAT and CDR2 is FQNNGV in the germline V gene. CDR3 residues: CASSLARQRRGSDTQYF. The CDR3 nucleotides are TGTGCCAGCAGCTTAGCAAGACAAAGGAGGGGCTCGGATACGCAGTATTTT.

The CDR3 DNA is TGTGCCAGCAGCGTAGACTGGGGTGAGCAGTTCTTC. Its protein is CASSVDWGEQFF. V is TRBV9 and J is TRBJ2-1, with unresolved D. CDR3 size: 12 residues. The V end lost 0 bases, the J end lost 9 bases, and 7 bases lay between the germline ends. Germline CDR1 and CDR2: SGDLS and YYNGEE.

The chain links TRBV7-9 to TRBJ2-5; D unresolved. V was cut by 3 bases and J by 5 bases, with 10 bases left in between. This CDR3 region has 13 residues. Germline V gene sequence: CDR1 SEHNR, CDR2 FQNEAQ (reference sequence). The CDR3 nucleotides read TGTGCCAGCAGCTTGGGCCCTCTGGAGACCCAGTACTTC. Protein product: CASSLGPLETQYF.

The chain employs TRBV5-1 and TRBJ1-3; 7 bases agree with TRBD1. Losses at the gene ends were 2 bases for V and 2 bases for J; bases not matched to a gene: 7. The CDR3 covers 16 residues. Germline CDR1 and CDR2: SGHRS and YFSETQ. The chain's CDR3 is CASSLQGSETGNTIYF. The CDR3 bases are TGCGCCAGCAGCTTACAGGGGAGTGAGACTGGAAACACCATATATTTT.

CDR3 sequence: CAGSRDYGYTF. The CDR3 bases are TGTGCCGGGTCAAGGGACTATGGCTACACCTTC. V gene TRBV2 combines with J gene TRBJ1-2; D uncertain. Germline V gene data show CDR1 as SNHLY and CDR2 as FYNNEI. The CDR3 sequence is 11 residues long. Trimming took off 11 bases at V and 3 bases at J, with 10 bases between the two ends.

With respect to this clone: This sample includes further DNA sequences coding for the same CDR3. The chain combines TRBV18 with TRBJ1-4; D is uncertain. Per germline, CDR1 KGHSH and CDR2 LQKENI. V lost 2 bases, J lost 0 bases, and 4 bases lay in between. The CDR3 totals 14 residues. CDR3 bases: TGTGCCAGCTCACCAGGCCCAACTAATGAAAAACTGTTTTTT. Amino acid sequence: CASSPGPTNEKLFF.

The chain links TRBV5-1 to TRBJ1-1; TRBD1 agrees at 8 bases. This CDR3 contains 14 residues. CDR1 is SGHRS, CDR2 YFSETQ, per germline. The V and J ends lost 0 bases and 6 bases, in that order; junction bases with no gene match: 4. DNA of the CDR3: TGCGCCAGCAGCTTGGGCGGACAGGGCTCTGAAGCTTTCTTT. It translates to CASSLGGQGSEAFF.